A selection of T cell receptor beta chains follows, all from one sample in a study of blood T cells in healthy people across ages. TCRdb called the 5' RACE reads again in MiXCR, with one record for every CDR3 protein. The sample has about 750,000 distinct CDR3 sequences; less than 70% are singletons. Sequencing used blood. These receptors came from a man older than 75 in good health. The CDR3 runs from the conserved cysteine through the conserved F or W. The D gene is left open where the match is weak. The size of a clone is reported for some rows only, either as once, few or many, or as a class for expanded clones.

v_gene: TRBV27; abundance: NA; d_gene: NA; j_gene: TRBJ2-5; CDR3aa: CASSLSFTSGLPQETQYF; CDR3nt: TGTGCCAGCAGTTTATCGTTCACGTCGGGGCTGCCACAAGAGACCCAGTACTTC
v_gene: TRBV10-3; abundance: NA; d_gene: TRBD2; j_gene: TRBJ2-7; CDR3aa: CAISEWTSGRSSYEQYF; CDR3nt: TGTGCCATCAGTGAGTGGACTAGCGGGAGGTCTTCCTACGAGCAGTACTTC
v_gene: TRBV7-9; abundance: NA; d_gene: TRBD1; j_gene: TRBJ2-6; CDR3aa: CAHPRQGFSGANVLTF; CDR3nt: TGTGCCCACCCCCGACAGGGCTTCTCTGGGGCCAACGTCCTGACTTTC
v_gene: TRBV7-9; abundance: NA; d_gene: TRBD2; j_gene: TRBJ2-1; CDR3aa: CASSSHLAGKGDEQFF; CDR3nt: TGTGCCAGCAGCTCCCATTTAGCGGGAAAAGGAGATGAGCAGTTCTTC
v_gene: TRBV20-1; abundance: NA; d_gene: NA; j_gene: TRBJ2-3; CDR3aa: CSAEPGFRGQYF; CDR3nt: TGCAGTGCCGAGCCGGGATTTCGCGGACAGTATTTT
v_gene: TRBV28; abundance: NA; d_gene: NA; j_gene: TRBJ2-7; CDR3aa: CASSPVVAYEQYF; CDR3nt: TGTGCCAGCAGTCCCGTAGTCGCCTACGAGCAGTACTTC
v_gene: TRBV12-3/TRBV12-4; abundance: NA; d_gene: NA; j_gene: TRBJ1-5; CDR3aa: CASVPDVSNQPQHF; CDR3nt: TGTGCCAGCGTACCGGACGTTAGCAATCAGCCCCAGCATTTT
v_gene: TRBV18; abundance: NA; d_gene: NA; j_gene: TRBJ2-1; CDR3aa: CASSPVFETNGNEQFF; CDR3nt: TGTGCCAGCTCACCGGTGTTTGAGACGAACGGGAATGAGCAGTTCTTC
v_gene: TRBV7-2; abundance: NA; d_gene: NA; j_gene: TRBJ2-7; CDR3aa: CASSLGVGSTRPYEQYF; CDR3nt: TGTGCCAGCAGCTTAGGGGTGGGCTCCACCAGACCGTACGAGCAGTACTTC
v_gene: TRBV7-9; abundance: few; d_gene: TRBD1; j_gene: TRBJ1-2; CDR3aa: CASRGTPGQGFVGYTF; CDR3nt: TGTGCCAGCAGAGGGACTCCGGGACAGGGGTTTGTCGGCTACACCTTC
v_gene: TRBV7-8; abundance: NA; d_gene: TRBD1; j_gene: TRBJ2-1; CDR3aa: CASSLGGTGTFF; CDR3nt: TGTGCCAGCAGCTTAGGAGGGACAGGGACGTTCTTC
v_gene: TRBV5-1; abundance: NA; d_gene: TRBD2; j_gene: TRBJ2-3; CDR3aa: CASSFQAGADTQYF; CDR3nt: TGCGCCAGCAGCTTCCAGGCGGGAGCGGATACGCAGTATTTT
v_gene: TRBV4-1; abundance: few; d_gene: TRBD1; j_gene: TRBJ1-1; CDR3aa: CASSQGRGRTEAFF; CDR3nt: TGCGCCAGCAGCCAGGGCAGGGGGAGGACTGAAGCTTTCTTT
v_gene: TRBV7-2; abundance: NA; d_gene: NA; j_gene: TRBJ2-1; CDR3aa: CVSSLGAGGTEQFF; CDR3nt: TGTGTCAGCAGCTTAGGTGCTGGGGGCACTGAGCAGTTCTTC
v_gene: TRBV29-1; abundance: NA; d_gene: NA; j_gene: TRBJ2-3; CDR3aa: CSVATWAYGYF; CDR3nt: TGCAGCGTGGCGACCTGGGCTTATGGGTATTTT
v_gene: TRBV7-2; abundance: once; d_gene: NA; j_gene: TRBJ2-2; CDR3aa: CASSPQTAGELFF; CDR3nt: TGTGCCAGCAGCCCCCAAACCGCCGGGGAGCTGTTTTTT
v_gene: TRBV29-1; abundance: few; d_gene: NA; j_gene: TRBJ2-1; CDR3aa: CSAGSPAGEQFF; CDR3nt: TGCAGCGCCGGAAGCCCCGCTGGGGAGCAGTTCTTC
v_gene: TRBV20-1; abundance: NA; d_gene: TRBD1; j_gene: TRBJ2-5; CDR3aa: CSASHRTGSGEQYF; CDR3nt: TGCAGTGCTAGCCACCGGACAGGGTCCGGTGAGCAGTACTTC
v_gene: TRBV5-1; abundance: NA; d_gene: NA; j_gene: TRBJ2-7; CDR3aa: CASSLDPGASDEQYF; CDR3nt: TGCGCCAGCAGCTTGGATCCAGGGGCCTCCGACGAGCAGTACTTC
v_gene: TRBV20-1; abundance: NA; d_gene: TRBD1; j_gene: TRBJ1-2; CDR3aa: CSARETGAGYTF; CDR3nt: TGCAGTGCTAGGGAGACAGGGGCCGGCTACACCTTC
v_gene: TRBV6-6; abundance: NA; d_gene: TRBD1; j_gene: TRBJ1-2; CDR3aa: CASSYQGQNYGYTF; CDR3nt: TGTGCCAGCAGTTACCAGGGACAGAACTATGGCTACACCTTC
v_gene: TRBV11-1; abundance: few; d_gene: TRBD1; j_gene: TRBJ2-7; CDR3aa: CASSLAGTGLSYEQYF; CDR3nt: TGTGCCAGCAGCTTAGCTGGGACAGGCCTCTCCTACGAGCAGTACTTC
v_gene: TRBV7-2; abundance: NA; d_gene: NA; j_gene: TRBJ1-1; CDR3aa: CASSTKDRRNTEAFF; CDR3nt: TGTGCCAGCAGCACCAAGGACAGAAGGAACACTGAAGCTTTCTTT
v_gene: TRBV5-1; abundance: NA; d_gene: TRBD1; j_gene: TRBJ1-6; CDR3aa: CASSLAGQGYSPLHF; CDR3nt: TGCGCCAGCAGCTTGGCGGGACAGGGGTACTCACCCCTCCACTTT
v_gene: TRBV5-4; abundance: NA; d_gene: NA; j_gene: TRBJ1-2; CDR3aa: CASSSPSRAYGYTF; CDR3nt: TGTGCCAGCAGTTCCCCATCGAGGGCCTATGGCTACACCTTC
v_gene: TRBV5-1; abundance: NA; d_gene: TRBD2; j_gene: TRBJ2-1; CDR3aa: CASKKTSGSDEQFF; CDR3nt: TGCGCCAGTAAGAAGACTAGCGGGAGCGATGAGCAGTTCTTC
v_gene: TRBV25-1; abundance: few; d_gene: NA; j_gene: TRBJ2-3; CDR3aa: CASYRDYHRYAYF; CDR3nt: TGTGCCAGCTACAGGGACTACCACAGATACGCGTATTTT
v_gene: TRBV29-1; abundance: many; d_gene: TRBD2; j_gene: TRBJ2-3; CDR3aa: CSVEDLKAGGLDTQYF; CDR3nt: TGCAGCGTTGAAGATTTGAAAGCGGGAGGGCTCGATACGCAGTATTTT
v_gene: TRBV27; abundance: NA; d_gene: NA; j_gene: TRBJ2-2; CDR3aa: CASRNRAAGELFF; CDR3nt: TGTGCCAGCAGAAACAGGGCCGCCGGGGAGCTGTTTTTT
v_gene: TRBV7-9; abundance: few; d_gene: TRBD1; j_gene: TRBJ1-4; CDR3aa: CASSTRTGATEKLFF; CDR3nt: TGTGCCAGCAGCACCCGGACAGGGGCGACTGAAAAACTGTTTTTT
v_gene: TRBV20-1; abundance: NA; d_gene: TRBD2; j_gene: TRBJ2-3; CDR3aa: CSAHISGRTDTQYF; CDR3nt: TGCAGTGCTCACATTAGCGGGAGAACAGATACGCAGTATTTT
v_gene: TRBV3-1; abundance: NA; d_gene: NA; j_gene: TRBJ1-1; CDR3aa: CASSQDLLGRTEAFF; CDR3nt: TGTGCCAGCAGCCAAGACTTACTGGGGAGAACTGAAGCTTTCTTT
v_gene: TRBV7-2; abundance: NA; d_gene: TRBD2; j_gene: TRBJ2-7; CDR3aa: CASSLIAGVTYEQYF; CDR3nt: TGTGCCAGCAGCTTAATAGCGGGAGTGACCTACGAGCAGTACTTC
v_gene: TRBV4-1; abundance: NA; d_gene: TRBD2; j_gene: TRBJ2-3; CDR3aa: CASSPAGGAGRYAYF; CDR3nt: TGCGCCAGCAGCCCAGCGGGAGGCGCGGGGAGATACGCGTATTTT
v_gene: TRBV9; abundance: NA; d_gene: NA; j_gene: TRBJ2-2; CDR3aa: CASRRDSSTGELFF; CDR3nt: TGTGCCAGCAGGCGGGACTCCTCCACCGGGGAGCTGTTTTTT
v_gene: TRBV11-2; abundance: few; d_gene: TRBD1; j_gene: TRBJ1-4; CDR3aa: CASSFAPRQGLGEKLFF; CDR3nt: TGTGCCAGCAGCTTTGCCCCCAGACAGGGGTTAGGAGAAAAACTGTTTTTT
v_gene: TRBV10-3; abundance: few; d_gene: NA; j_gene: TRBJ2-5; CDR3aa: CAARGGANWEQYF; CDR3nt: TGTGCCGCGCGCGGAGGGGCTAATTGGGAGCAGTACTTC
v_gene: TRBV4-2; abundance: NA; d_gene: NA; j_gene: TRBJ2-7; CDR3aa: CASSHDRLVYNEQYF; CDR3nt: TGTGCCAGCAGCCATGACAGGCTAGTATACAATGAGCAGTACTTC
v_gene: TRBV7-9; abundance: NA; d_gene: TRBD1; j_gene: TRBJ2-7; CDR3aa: CASSLGTGEQYEQYF; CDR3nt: TGTGCCAGCAGCTTAGGGACAGGGGAGCAATACGAGCAGTACTTC
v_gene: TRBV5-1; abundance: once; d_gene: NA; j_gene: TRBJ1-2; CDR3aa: CASSIDGDGYTF; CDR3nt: TGCGCCAGCAGCATCGACGGAGATGGCTACACCTTC
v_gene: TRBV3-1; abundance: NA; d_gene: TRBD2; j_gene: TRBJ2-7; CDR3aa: CASSQDILAGGRIYEQYF; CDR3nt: TGTGCCAGCAGCCAAGATATCTTAGCGGGAGGGAGAATCTACGAGCAGTACTTC
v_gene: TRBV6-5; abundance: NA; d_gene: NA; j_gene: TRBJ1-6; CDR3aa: CASSYESGGSSYNSPLHF; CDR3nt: TGTGCCAGCAGCTATGAAAGCGGGGGTAGCTCCTATAATTCACCCCTCCACTTT
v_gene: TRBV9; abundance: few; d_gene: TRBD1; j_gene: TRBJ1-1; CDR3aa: CASSAGTGWAFF; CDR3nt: TGTGCCAGCAGCGCAGGGACAGGGTGGGCTTTCTTT
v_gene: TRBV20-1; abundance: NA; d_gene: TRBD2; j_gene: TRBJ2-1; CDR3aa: CSTSPSGRYNEQFF; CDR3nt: TGCAGTACTAGCCCTAGCGGCCGATACAATGAGCAGTTCTTC
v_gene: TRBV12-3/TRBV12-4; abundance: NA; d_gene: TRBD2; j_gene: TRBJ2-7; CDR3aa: CASSFGRTTYEQYF; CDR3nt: TGTGCCAGCAGTTTCGGGAGGACTACCTACGAGCAGTACTTC
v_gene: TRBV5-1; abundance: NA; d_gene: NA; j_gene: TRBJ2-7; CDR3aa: CASSTATVFSYNEQYF; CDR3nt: TGCGCCAGCAGCACCGCGACAGTTTTCTCCTACAATGAGCAGTACTTC
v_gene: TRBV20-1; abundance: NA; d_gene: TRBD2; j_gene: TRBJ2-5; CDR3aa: CSDPAGAGFSETQYF; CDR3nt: TGCAGTGACCCTGCCGGAGCGGGATTTTCGGAGACCCAGTACTTC
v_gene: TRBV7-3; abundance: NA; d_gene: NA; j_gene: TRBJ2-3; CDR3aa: CASSSRGGNTDTQYF; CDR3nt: TGTGCCAGCAGCTCCAGGGGGGGAAACACAGATACGCAGTATTTT
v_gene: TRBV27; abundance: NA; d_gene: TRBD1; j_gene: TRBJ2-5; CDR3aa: CASSPRDRTREETQYF; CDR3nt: TGTGCCAGCAGTCCACGGGACAGGACGAGGGAAGAGACCCAGTACTTC
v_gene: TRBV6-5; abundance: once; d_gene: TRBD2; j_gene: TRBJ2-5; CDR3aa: CASSSTGGPHNEQYF; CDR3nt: TGTGCCAGCAGTTCCACGGGAGGGCCCCACAATGAGCAGTACTTC
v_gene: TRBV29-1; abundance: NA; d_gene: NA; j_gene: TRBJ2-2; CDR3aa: CSVVRDGTNTGELFF; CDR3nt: TGCAGCGTTGTCCGGGACGGCACGAACACCGGGGAGCTGTTTTTT
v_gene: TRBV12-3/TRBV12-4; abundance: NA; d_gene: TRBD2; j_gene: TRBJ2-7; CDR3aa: CASGLAGGPEQYF; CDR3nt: TGTGCCAGCGGACTAGCGGGAGGCCCCGAGCAGTACTTC
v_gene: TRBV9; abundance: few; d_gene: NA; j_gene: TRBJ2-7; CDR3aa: CASSVDAGNYEQYF; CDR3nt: TGTGCCAGCAGCGTAGACGCGGGGAACTACGAGCAGTACTTC
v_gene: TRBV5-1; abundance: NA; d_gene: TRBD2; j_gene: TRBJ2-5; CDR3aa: CASSLASLAEETQYF; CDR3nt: TGCGCCAGCAGCTTGGCCTCGCTAGCGGAAGAGACCCAGTACTTC
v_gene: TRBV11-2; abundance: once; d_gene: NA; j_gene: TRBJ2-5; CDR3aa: CASSHRDRPQYF; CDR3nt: TGTGCCAGCAGCCACCGGGACCGACCTCAGTACTTC
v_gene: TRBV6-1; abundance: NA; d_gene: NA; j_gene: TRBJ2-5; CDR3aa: CASSADWMSETQYF; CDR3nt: TGTGCCAGCAGTGCCGACTGGATGTCGGAGACCCAGTACTTC
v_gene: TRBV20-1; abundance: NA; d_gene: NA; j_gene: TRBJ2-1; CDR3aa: CSAQTDGGLEQFF; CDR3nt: TGCAGTGCTCAGACAGACGGGGGGCTCGAGCAGTTCTTC
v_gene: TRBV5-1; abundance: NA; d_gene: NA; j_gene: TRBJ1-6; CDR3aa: CASRGMGDSPLHF; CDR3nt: TGCGCCAGCAGAGGAATGGGGGATTCACCCCTCCACTTT
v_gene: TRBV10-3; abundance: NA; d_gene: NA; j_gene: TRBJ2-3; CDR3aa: CAISGSGFSGPDTQYF; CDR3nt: TGTGCCATCAGTGGTTCAGGGTTTTCGGGGCCAGATACGCAGTATTTT
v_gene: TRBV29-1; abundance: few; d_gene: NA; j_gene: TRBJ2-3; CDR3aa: CSVEGQTDTQYF; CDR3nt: TGCAGCGTTGAAGGACAGACAGATACGCAGTATTTT